The source of this T cell receptor (beta chain) is a study of patients and donors after allogeneic stem cell transplantation. In this sample, this clonotype turned up a few times. There are 14 residues in the CDR3. Unmatched junction bases numbered 2, after V lost 5 bases and J lost 0 bases. Germline V gives CDR1 LGHNA, CDR2 YSLEER. TCRdb re-analysed the RT-PCR reads in MiXCR, keeping a single row per CDR3 protein. This table has approximately 170,000 distinct CDR3 sequences, around 30% appearing once. The rearrangement uses TRBV4-3 and TRBJ2-7; 9 bases match TRBD2. The sequenced sample consisted of blood, either unsorted or a sorted T cell fraction (not recorded which). The source of this sequence is a human donor who was either an allogeneic HSCT recipient or a stem cell or donor lymphocyte infusion donor (not recorded which). It is not recorded whose cells these are; they may come from a transplant donor. As DNA, the CDR3 is TGCGCCAGCAGCATAGCGGGAGACTCCTACGAGCAGTACTTC. Its translation: CASSIAGDSYEQYF.